Following are 12 T cell receptor beta chains from one sample sequenced in a study of T cells after yellow fever vaccination. TCRdb re-analysed the 5' RACE reads in MiXCR, keeping a single row per CDR3 protein. The table has more than 95,000 distinct CDR3 sequences, approximately 7.1% seen once. Sequenced material: CD4+ T cells sorted from PBMCs, taken roughly 45 days after the first yellow fever vaccination. Receptor source: a man aged 18 to 35 who received the YFV17D yellow fever vaccine.

The chain carries TRBV4-1 and TRBJ2-2; 7 bases are shared with TRBD1. The CDR3 contains 15 residues. With V trimmed by 0 bases and J by 7 bases, 5 bases remained unmatched. CDR1 and CDR2 from the germline V gene are MGHRA and YSYEKL. CDR3 amino acids: CASSQEDRDGGELFF. Here the CDR3 DNA reads TGCGCCAGCAGCCAAGAAGACAGGGACGGCGGGGAGCTGTTTTTT.

This clonotype was seen at least ten times. The rearrangement joins TRBV11-2 to TRBJ2-2, with 11 bases lining up with TRBD2. The CDR3 contains 18 residues. The V segment lost 5 bases and the J segment 6 bases; nucleotides outside the gene matches: 14. Looked up from germline, CDR1 is SGHAT and CDR2 is FQNNGV. In nucleotides, the CDR3 is TGTGCCAGCAGCCGCACTAGCGGGGGCCCCCCAAGGTCCGGGGAGCTGTTTTTT. Its protein is CASSRTSGGPPRSGELFF. Combining the CDR3 with reference TRBV11-2 and TRBJ2-2 gives the whole variable domain EAGVAQSPRYKIIEKRQSVAFWCNPISGHATLYWYQQILGQGPKLLIQFQNNGVVDDSQLPKDRFSAERLKGVDSTLKIQPAKLEDSAVYLCASSRTSGGPPRSGELFFGEGSRLTVL.

For this clonotype: It may be a read error: a sequence one base away is much more abundant. The gene calls are TRBV28 and TRBJ1-5; D is uncertain. Germline CDR1 reads MDHEN; CDR2 reads SYDVKM. The CDR3 is made up of 15 amino acids. The CDR3 DNA follows: TGTGCCAGCAGCAAGCCTCCGGGGATGTATCAGACCCAGCATTTT. The encoded protein is CASSKPPGMYQTQHF.

The chain carries TRBV19 and TRBJ2-2; TRBD1 might be the D (6 bases). This CDR3 is 13 amino acids long. Looked up from germline, CDR1 is LNHDA and CDR2 is SQIVND (reference sequence). V gave up 6 bases and J gave up 1 base, with 6 bases separating them. Here the CDR3 reads CASRDRNTGELFF. DNA for the CDR3: TGTGCCAGTAGGGACAGGAACACCGGGGAGCTGTTTTTT.

This clonotype was detected many times. The chain has TRBV20-1 and TRBJ2-5, with TRBD1 identical over 7 bases. The germline V gene has CDR1 DFQATT and CDR2 SNEGSKA (reference sequence). Trimming cost V 2 bases and J 4 bases; bases outside gene matches: 7. This CDR3 spans 14 amino acids. As DNA, the CDR3 is TGCAGTGCTAGAAAGGGGGCAGGACCAGAGACCCAGTACTTC. It codes for CSARKGAGPETQYF.

This clonotype appeared many times. J is TRBJ2-1 and V is TRBV7-2, with D maybe TRBD2 (5 bases). CDR3 length equals 12 residues. The germline CDR1 and CDR2 sequences are SGHTA and FQGNSA. Trimming took 4 bases from V and 12 from J, leaving 13 bases between them. The CDR3 is CASSSSGLGQFF. CDR3 DNA: TGTGCCAGCAGCTCCTCGGGGTTGGGGCAGTTCTTC. Full variable domain (outside the CDR3, taken from reference TRBV7-2 and TRBJ2-1): GAGVSQSPSNKVTEKGKDVELRCDPISGHTALYWYRQSLGQGLEFLIYFQGNSAPDKSGLPSDRFSAERTGGSVSTLTIQRTQQEDSAVYLCASSSSGLGQFFGPGTRLTVL.

The chain carries TRBV7-9 and TRBJ2-1, with 9 bases identical to TRBD2. V lost 2 bases to trimming and J lost 5 bases; unmatched junction nucleotides: 10. CDR1 and CDR2 from the germline V gene are SEHNR and FQNEAQ (reference sequence). The CDR3 has 17 amino acids. CDR3 nucleotide sequence: TGTGCCAGCAGCTTATCAGGTTACGCTAGCGGGGACAATGAGCAGTTCTTC. Translation: CASSLSGYASGDNEQFF.

In this sample, this clonotype turned up a few times. The chain joins TRBV12-3 or TRBV12-4 to TRBJ2-6, with D unresolved. This CDR3 has 12 amino acids. Trimming stripped 8 bases from V and 4 bases from J, with 6 bases between. CDR3 in DNA: TGTGCCAGCTCTGGGGGGGCCAACGTCCTGACTTTC. It codes for CASSGGANVLTF.

The chain carries TRBV5-1 and TRBJ1-5; a weak D match, TRBD1 (6 bases). The V end lost 7 bases, the J end lost 4 bases, and 12 bases lay between the germline ends. Germline assignment: CDR1 SGHRS and CDR2 YFSETQ. The CDR3 spans 13 residues. The CDR3 loop is CASREGGNQPQHF. CDR3 coding DNA: TGCGCCAGCCGCGAGGGGGGGAATCAGCCCCAGCATTTT. Full variable domain (remainder filled in from reference TRBV5-1 and TRBJ1-5): KAGVTQTPRYLIKTRGQQVTLSCSPISGHRSVSWYQQTPGQGLQFLFEYFSETQRNKGNFPGRFSGRQFSNSRSEMNVSTLELGDSALYLCASREGGNQPQHFGDGTRLSIL.

Ten or more counts support this clonotype. The rearrangement links TRBV6-1 to TRBJ2-7; no reliable D call. CDR1 is MNHNS and CDR2 is SASEGT in the germline V gene. The V and J ends lost 1 base and 0 bases respectively, with 7 bases between them. This CDR3 contains 14 residues. CDR3 protein: CASSEVESSYEQYV. In DNA, the CDR3 is TGTGCCAGCAGTGAAGTTGAGAGCTCCTACGAGCAGTACGTC.

The table lists this clonotype with many counts. The rearrangement links TRBV27 to TRBJ2-6, with D perhaps TRBD1 (6 bases). The CDR3 covers 17 residues. CDR1 MNHEY and CDR2 SMNVEV come from the germline V gene (reference sequence). Trimming took 4 bases from V and 0 from J, leaving 13 bases between them. CDR3: CASSSPRTVSGANVLTF. The CDR3 DNA sequence: TGTGCCAGCAGTTCCCCCCGGACAGTCTCTGGGGCCAACGTCCTGACTTTC.

This clonotype was seen a few times. The genes are TRBV28 and TRBJ2-7, with TRBD1 as a possible D gene (5 bases). The CDR3 has 15 amino acids. The V end lost 3 bases, the J end lost 5 bases, and 17 bases lay between the germline ends. Germline lookup yields CDR1 MDHEN and CDR2 SYDVKM. The CDR3: CASSFFRQGGHEQYV. The CDR3 DNA reads TGTGCCAGCAGTTTCTTCCGGCAGGGTGGACACGAGCAGTACGTC.